This T cell receptor (beta chain) was recovered during a study of cytomegalovirus exposure and HLA in healthy donors. Study-wide findings and caveats: In a later analysis, a genetic analysis reported fewer productive-TCR N-insertions in an Asian-associated ancestry cluster than the cohort average. Overall, some 160 TCR beta chains were annotated as cytomegalovirus-associated. A later analysis linked a missense variant in DCLRE1C to the trimming of TCR beta V and J genes.

Concerning this clone itself: The antigen is not known.

PCR was performed using 60 Vbeta and 13 Jbeta primers. Libraries were prepared by immunoSEQ multiplex PCR; TCRdb keeps only in-frame clonotypes and omits some of them. This table holds fewer than 200,000 clones, roughly 87% found once. With V trimmed by 0 bases and J by 2 bases, 4 bases remained unmatched. CDR1 LGHNA and CDR2 YSLEER come from the germline V gene. The CDR3 is 16 residues long. The sequence derives from a girl between 10 and 17 years old in good health and CMV-seropositive. The gene calls are TRBV4-3 and TRBJ2-1, with 7 bases fitting TRBD2. Sequencing was done on a sample of PBMCs. CDR3 nucleotide sequence: TGCGCCAGCAGCCAAGATCCTAGCGGAACCTACAATGAGCAGTTCTTC. Translated, it gives CASSQDPSGTYNEQFF.